These 29 T cell receptor beta chains were sequenced from one sample in a study of T cell responses to AZD1222 COVID-19 vaccine. Using immunoSEQ multiplex PCR, the repertoire was profiled, and TCRdb retains in-frame clones only, with some absent. Of about 120,000 clones in the sample, around 84% were seen once. The sequenced sample was peripheral blood, obtained on day 0 of AZD1222 vaccination. Source of these receptors: an adult in good health.

Written as DNA, the CDR3 is TGTGCCAGTAGTATTGCCCTGGGCGTTTCAGCCTATGGCTACACCTTC. This codes for CASSIALGVSAYGYTF. The gene calls are TRBV19 and TRBJ1-2; D is undetermined. The CDR3 has 16 residues. Germline V gene data show CDR1 as LNHDA and CDR2 as SQIVND (reference sequence). V gave up 3 bases and J gave up 4 bases, with 18 bases separating them.

The chain uses TRBV5-1 and TRBJ2-1; 9 positions agree with TRBD2. CDR1 is SGHRS, CDR2 YFSETQ, per germline. CDR3 length equals 14 residues. With V trimmed by 4 bases and J by 7 bases, 6 bases remained unmatched. The chain's CDR3 is CASSPGLAVNEQFF. CDR3 bases: TGCGCCAGCAGCCCGGGACTAGCAGTGAATGAGCAGTTCTTC.

V gene TRBV19 combines with J gene TRBJ2-2; D gene ambiguous. CDR3 size: 14 residues. V was cut by 2 bases and J by 1 base, with 5 bases left in between. Germline assignment: CDR1 LNHDA and CDR2 SQIVND (reference sequence). The CDR3 bases are TGTGCCAGTAGTATAATACAGAACACCGGGGAGCTGTTTTTT. Its protein product is CASSIIQNTGELFF.

The V call is TRBV5-4, the J call TRBJ2-2, with D perhaps TRBD1 or TRBD2 (6 bases each). The CDR3 has 16 residues. Trimming took 2 bases from V and 0 from J, leaving 11 bases between them. Germline V gives CDR1 SGHNT, CDR2 YYREEE (reference sequence). The CDR3 bases are TGTGCCAGCAGCTTATGGAGGGGGACGAACACCGGGGAGCTGTTTTTT. The encoded protein is CASSLWRGTNTGELFF.

The rearrangement links TRBV4-3 to TRBJ1-1; TRBD1 is a possible D gene (5 bases). This CDR3 is 15 amino acids long. Trimming removed 0 bases at V and 10 bases at J, with 18 bases between. Germline V CDR1 and CDR2: LGHNA, YSLEER. The CDR3 here is CASSQEVQGGRRAFF. The DNA of the CDR3 is TGCGCCAGCAGCCAAGAGGTGCAGGGAGGAAGGAGAGCTTTCTTT.

This chain joins TRBV27 and TRBJ2-7; a weak D match, TRBD1 (6 bases). The CDR3 length is 16 residues. The V end was cut by 5 bases, the J end by 0 bases, with 17 bases between. CDR1 is MNHEY and CDR2 is SMNVEV in the germline V gene (reference sequence). The CDR3 nucleotides are TGTGCCAGCAGTCCAGCAGGGGATATTCTCTCCTACGAGCAGTACTTC. It codes for CASSPAGDILSYEQYF.

The gene calls are TRBV5-4 and TRBJ1-2, with D hard to call. CDR1 is SGHNT and CDR2 is YYREEE in the germline V gene (reference sequence). V shed 2 bases and J shed 4 bases, with 9 bases lying between them. This CDR3 spans 13 amino acids. CDR3 nucleotide sequence: TGTGCCAGCAGCTTTGAGGGAGGCTATGGCTACACCTTC. As protein: CASSFEGGYGYTF.

The J gene is TRBJ2-2, the V gene TRBV7-3, with D possibly TRBD2 on 6 matching bases. Germline CDR1 is SGHTA and CDR2 is FQGTGA. Trimming stripped 1 base from V and 6 bases from J, with 18 bases between. The CDR3 loop spans 17 amino acids. The CDR3 nucleotides are TGTGCCAGCAGCTTAATGGCGGCGGGATGGGACGCCGGGGAGCTGTTTTTT. This sequence encodes CASSLMAAGWDAGELFF.

The J gene is TRBJ1-2, the V gene TRBV7-6, with 9 bases fitting TRBD1. There are 16 residues in the CDR3. CDR1 is SGHVS, CDR2 FNYEAQ, per germline. The V segment lost 0 bases and the J segment 7 bases; nucleotides outside the gene matches: 9. This chain's CDR3 is CASSLAGGTGQSGYTF. The CDR3, as DNA: TGTGCCAGCAGCTTAGCTGGGGGGACAGGGCAGAGTGGCTACACCTTC.

The J gene is TRBJ1-1, the V gene TRBV6-5; the D is unclear. V was cut by 9 bases and J by 4 bases, with 15 bases left in between. The CDR3 is 13 residues long. CDR1 MNHEY and CDR2 SVGAGI come from the germline V gene. The chain's CDR3 is CASYIGRSTEAFF. CDR3 DNA: TGTGCCAGTTACATCGGAAGGAGCACTGAAGCTTTCTTT.

The chain carries TRBV27 and TRBJ2-2; D might be TRBD2 (6 bases). CDR3 length: 14 amino acids. V lost 6 bases and J lost 6, with 14 bases in between. Germline V lookup: CDR1 MNHEY, CDR2 SMNVEV (reference sequence). The CDR3 reads CASRVLASAGELFF. In DNA form, the CDR3 reads TGTGCCAGCAGGGTACTAGCATCGGCCGGGGAGCTGTTTTTT.

This chain uses TRBV5-1 with TRBJ1-6; D is undetermined. CDR1 and CDR2 from the germline V gene are SGHRS and YFSETQ. The CDR3 spans 16 residues. Trimming removed 5 bases at V and 9 bases at J, with 21 bases between. The CDR3 protein is CASRSEPGIVGSPLHF. The CDR3 DNA reads as TGCGCCAGCAGATCGGAACCGGGCATTGTAGGTTCACCCCTCCACTTT.

The chain combines TRBV28 with TRBJ2-1; D might be TRBD2 (6 bases). CDR3 size: 16 residues. In germline, CDR1 is MDHEN, CDR2 SYDVKM. Trimming pared 5 bases from V and 1 base from J, leaving 15 bases between. The CDR3 loop is CASSSSGTDSYNEQFF. The CDR3 region has the DNA TGTGCCAGCAGTAGTAGCGGAACCGATTCCTACAATGAGCAGTTCTTC.

The rearrangement joins TRBV20-1 to TRBJ2-7; 9 bases agree with TRBD1. In germline, CDR1 is DFQATT, CDR2 SNEGSKA (reference sequence). The V gene end was trimmed by 8 bases and the J gene end by 4 bases; junction bases not matched to a gene: 3. This CDR3 is 11 amino acids long. This chain's CDR3 is CSRQGGYEQYF. CDR3 sequence (DNA): TGCAGTCGACAGGGGGGTTACGAGCAGTACTTC.

This chain joins TRBV5-8 and TRBJ1-4; D might be TRBD1 (6 bases). The germline CDR1 and CDR2 sequences are SGHTS and YDEGEE. CDR3 length: 14 residues. V was pared by 0 bases and J by 8 bases, with 11 bases between. CDR3 DNA sequence: TGTGCCAGCAGCTTGGTCAGGGGATTCGAAAAACTGTTTTTT. This codes for CASSLVRGFEKLFF.

The chain combines TRBV15 with TRBJ1-6, with TRBD1 identical over 8 bases. Looked up from germline, CDR1 is LNHNV and CDR2 is YYDKDF (reference sequence). This CDR3 is built from 14 residues. The V segment lost 1 base and the J segment 7 bases; nucleotides outside the gene matches: 0. This CDR3 is CATSRGQGNSPLHF. The CDR3, as DNA: TGTGCCACCAGCAGAGGACAGGGGAATTCACCCCTCCACTTT.

As DNA, the CDR3 is TGCGCCAGCAGCTTGCGGGGGATTAATGAAAAACTGTTTTTT. Protein sequence: CASSLRGINEKLFF. The genes are TRBV5-1 and TRBJ1-4; the D gene is possibly TRBD1 (5 bases). V lost 1 base and J 4 bases, leaving 8 bases between the germline ends. The CDR3 runs to 14 residues. Germline V gene data show CDR1 as SGHRS and CDR2 as YFSETQ.

The chain uses TRBV6-5 and TRBJ2-7, with D perhaps TRBD1 (6 bases). V was shortened by 10 bases and J by 0 bases, with 13 bases between the two germline ends. This CDR3 comprises 13 residues. Germline CDR1 is MNHEY and CDR2 is SVGAGI. This CDR3 reads CATATGDSYEQYF. The CDR3 DNA is TGTGCCACCGCGACAGGAGACTCCTACGAGCAGTACTTC.

The chain joins TRBV3-1 (or the pseudogene TRBV3-2) to TRBJ2-1; either TRBD1 or TRBD2 may fit D (5 bases each). The CDR3 length is 15 residues. Trimming stripped 0 bases from V and 4 bases from J, with 10 bases between. CDR1 LGHDT and CDR2 YNNKEL come from the germline V gene (reference sequence). The CDR3 loop reads CASSQEPGPYNEQFF. Here the CDR3 DNA reads TGTGCCAGCAGCCAAGAACCGGGACCATACAATGAGCAGTTCTTC.

CDR3 coding DNA: TGTGCCAGCAGTTACTCTGGGACTAGCGACGAGCAGTACTTC. This sequence encodes CASSYSGTSDEQYF. The rearrangement uses TRBV6-5 and TRBJ2-7; 10 positions match TRBD2. The CDR3 runs 14 residues. CDR1 is MNHEY and CDR2 is SVGAGI in the germline V gene. The trim removed 0 bases at V and 5 bases at J, leaving 1 base unmatched.

This sequence joins TRBV4-1 and TRBJ1-6; D not certain. The V and J ends lost 0 bases and 7 bases respectively, with 10 bases between them. Per germline, CDR1 MGHRA and CDR2 YSYEKL. The length of the CDR3 is 15 residues. The CDR3 DNA follows: TGCGCCAGCAGCCAAGAGAGAGATTTCAATTCACCCCTCCACTTT. This encodes CASSQERDFNSPLHF.

On this clone itself: Other DNA sequences in the sample encode the same CDR3. The chain has TRBV19 and TRBJ2-7; 8 bases agree with TRBD2. Losses at the gene ends were 3 bases for V and 4 bases for J; bases not matched to a gene: 2. This CDR3 is 13 amino acids long. Germline CDR1 and CDR2: LNHDA and SQIVND (reference sequence). In DNA, the CDR3 is TGTGCCAGTAGTATCGAGCGGGGGTACGAGCAGTACTTC. The encoded protein is CASSIERGYEQYF.

This clone occurred once. The rearrangement joins TRBV7-9 to TRBJ1-4, with 8 bases identical to TRBD1. CDR1 and CDR2 from the germline V gene are SEHNR and FQNEAQ (reference sequence). This CDR3 has 15 residues. V shed 3 bases and J 8 bases; nucleotides not matched to a gene: 8. The CDR3 sequence is CASSFGQGSREKLFF. The CDR3 nucleotides read TGTGCCAGCAGCTTTGGACAGGGTAGTAGAGAAAAACTGTTTTTT.

The chain combines TRBV27 with TRBJ2-7, with D unclear. This CDR3 spans 15 amino acids. The germline V and J ends were trimmed by 6 bases and 0 bases, with 15 bases remaining between them. Germline values: CDR1 MNHEY, CDR2 SMNVEV (reference sequence). CDR3 residues: CASSPVGGSSYEQYF. The CDR3 nucleotides are TGTGCCAGCAGCCCAGTGGGCGGCAGCTCCTACGAGCAGTACTTC.

This chain connects TRBV28 to TRBJ2-7; a weak D match, TRBD2 (7 bases). Per the germline V gene, CDR1 is MDHEN and CDR2 is SYDVKM. This CDR3 is 14 amino acids long. Trimming pared 4 bases from V and 1 base from J, leaving 11 bases between. The CDR3 loop reads CASSSGGASYEQYF. CDR3 DNA sequence: TGTGCCAGCAGTTCGGGGGGCGCGTCCTACGAGCAGTACTTC.

This chain links TRBV29-1 with TRBJ1-3; 9 nucleotides agree with TRBD1. Germline assignment: CDR1 SQVTM and CDR2 ANQGSEA. Germline trimming cut 7 bases from V and 4 bases from J; bases unmatched to any gene: 5. The CDR3 contains 13 residues. CDR3 residues: CSGRQGGGNTIYF. The CDR3 DNA sequence: TGCAGCGGCCGACAGGGGGGCGGAAACACCATATATTTT.

This chain connects TRBV3-1 (or the pseudogene TRBV3-2) to TRBJ1-4, with 7 bases matching TRBD1. Unmatched junction bases numbered 6, after V lost 0 bases and J lost 5 bases. Germline assignment: CDR1 LGHDT and CDR2 YNNKEL (reference sequence). This CDR3 has 16 amino acids. The CDR3 region has the DNA TGTGCCAGCAGCCAAGAGTCTCGGGACAGAAATGAAAAACTGTTTTTT. It codes for CASSQESRDRNEKLFF.

The chain employs TRBV7-9 and TRBJ2-5; 11 nucleotides align to TRBD2. The CDR3 has 14 residues. Germline V gene sequence: CDR1 SEHNR, CDR2 FQNEAQ (reference sequence). Trimming at V came to 11 bases and at J to 8 bases, leaving 13 bases not matched to a gene. For the CDR3, the DNA is TGTGCCGGAGAGAATAGCGGGGGGGCCGAAACCCAGTACTTC. This encodes CAGENSGGAETQYF.

The rearrangement uses TRBV4-1 and TRBJ2-7; maybe TRBD2 (7 bases). In germline, CDR1 is MGHRA, CDR2 YSYEKL. The CDR3 extends over 15 amino acids. V lost 0 bases, J lost 3 bases, and 12 bases lay in between. CDR3 DNA sequence: TGCGCCAGCAGCCAAGATTTAAGGGGGGGCTACGAGCAGTACTTC. Protein product: CASSQDLRGGYEQYF.